A single sample is the source of the 21 T cell receptor beta chains below, sequenced in a study of T-cell reconstitution after alpha-beta-depleted transplantation in children. The TCRbeta library incorporated unique molecular identifiers. TCRdb used MiXCR to reprocess the PCR reads, holding one entry per CDR3 protein. The sample holds 800,000 to 1,000,000 distinct CDR3 sequences; about 29% are singletons and the top ten take 28%. The sample in question was PBMCs, mostly from graft donor cells, obtained 360 days after TCRalphabeta/CD19-depleted stem cell transplant. All receptors derive from a boy less than two years old who had a stem cell transplant for SCID, so the T cells may come from the graft donor.

CDR3 sequence: CASSSTSGGAFYEQFF. The CDR3 DNA sequence: TGTGCCAGCAGCTCAACTAGCGGGGGGGCATTTTATGAGCAGTTCTTC. The V call is TRBV13, the J call TRBJ2-1; 13 bases are shared with TRBD2. The CDR3 extends over 16 amino acids. The germline V gene has CDR1 PRHDT and CDR2 FYEKMQ (reference sequence). V lost 4 bases, J lost 8 bases, and 8 bases stayed unmatched.

This clonotype was recorded a few times. The chain carries TRBV10-2 and TRBJ2-7; maybe TRBD2 (5 bases). The CDR3 is made up of 13 amino acids. From germline, CDR1 is WSHSY and CDR2 SAAADI. The V end was cut by 0 bases, the J end by 4 bases, with 7 bases between. The CDR3: CASSESGVYEQYF. Written as DNA, the CDR3 is TGCGCCAGCAGTGAGTCGGGAGTATACGAGCAGTACTTC.

In its sample, this clonotype was seen a few times. V usage is TRBV20-1 and J usage is TRBJ2-1, with 8 positions matching TRBD2. Germline CDR1 reads DFQATT; CDR2 reads SNEGSKA (reference sequence). CDR3 size: 14 residues. With 3 bases clipped from V and 4 bases from J, the junction kept 5 bases outside the gene matches. Here the CDR3 DNA reads TGCAGTGCTAGGGGGCGGGGGGATTACAATGAGCAGTTCTTC. It translates to CSARGRGDYNEQFF.

The chain has TRBV3-1 and TRBJ2-2, with D hard to call. The V end lost 1 base, the J end lost 4 bases, and 16 bases lay between the germline ends. Germline CDR1 and CDR2: LGHDT and YNNKEL (reference sequence). The CDR3 length is 17 residues. CDR3 nucleotide sequence: TGTGCCAGCAGCCAAGTTAGGCGAGCATGGGGCACCGGGGAGCTGTTTTTT. It yields the protein CASSQVRRAWGTGELFF.

This clonotype was seen a few times. This chain uses TRBV25-1 with TRBJ2-7; the D gene is possibly TRBD1 (6 bases). CDR1 and CDR2 from the germline V gene are MGHDK and SYGVNS. V lost 1 base and J 1 base, leaving 11 bases between the germline ends. CDR3 length: 15 amino acids. The CDR3 DNA is TGTGCCAGCAGTGAATTCGACAGGACATCCTACGAGCAGTACTTC. Amino acid sequence: CASSEFDRTSYEQYF.

This clonotype appeared a few times. V and J are TRBV29-1 and TRBJ2-1; TRBD2 matches at 14 bases. CDR3 size: 16 residues. Germline loops: CDR1 SQVTM, CDR2 ANQGSEA. The J segment lost 9 bases and the V segment lost 8 bases, leaving 15 bases of the junction unmatched. For the CDR3, the DNA is TGCAGCTTCATGGGACTAGCGGGGGCCCTCCATTTTGAGCAGTTCTTC. This codes for CSFMGLAGALHFEQFF.

The chain couples TRBV9 to TRBJ2-7; D is unresolved. Germline CDR1 and CDR2: SGDLS and YYNGEE. V lost 0 bases and J lost 3, with 7 bases in between. The CDR3 has 13 amino acids. The CDR3 coding sequence is TGTGCCAGCAGCGTAGAAGGTCACTACGAGCAGTACTTC. It codes for CASSVEGHYEQYF.

The rearrangement links TRBV29-1 to TRBJ1-1; D ambiguous. The germline V and J ends were trimmed by 7 bases and 2 bases, with 11 bases remaining between them. This CDR3 comprises 12 residues. CDR1 SQVTM and CDR2 ANQGSEA come from the germline V gene. The CDR3 bases are TGCAGCGCTGGACGGCAAAACACTGAAGCTTTCTTT. This translates into CSAGRQNTEAFF.

The chain links TRBV6-1 to TRBJ2-7; D gene unclear. The germline V gene encodes CDR1 MNHNS and CDR2 SASEGT. The V gene lost 7 bases and the J gene lost 0 bases, with 13 bases spanning the gap. This CDR3 contains 14 residues. The CDR3 protein is CASKRMVDSYEQYF. The CDR3 DNA reads TGTGCCAGCAAAAGGATGGTGGACTCCTACGAGCAGTACTTC.

This clonotype was picked up a small number of times. This chain links TRBV20-1 with TRBJ2-3, with TRBD2 identical over 10 bases. Germline V gene sequence: CDR1 DFQATT, CDR2 SNEGSKA (reference sequence). V gave up 5 bases and J gave up 2 bases; unmatched junction bases: 10. This CDR3 spans 16 amino acids. CDR3 DNA sequence: TGCAGTGCTCCGCTCCTACTAGCGGGGTCCACAGATACGCAGTATTTT. Translating gives CSAPLLLAGSTDTQYF.

This clonotype was seen at least ten times. This chain connects TRBV9 to TRBJ2-1; 13 bases agree with TRBD2. The germline V gene has CDR1 SGDLS and CDR2 YYNGEE. The CDR3 is made up of 18 amino acids. Germline trimming cut 0 bases from V and 0 bases from J; bases unmatched to any gene: 3. The CDR3 is CASSVGTSGGLSYNEQFF. The CDR3 DNA reads as TGTGCCAGCAGCGTAGGGACTAGCGGGGGCCTCTCCTACAATGAGCAGTTCTTC.

The rearrangement uses TRBV5-1 and TRBJ2-3; 13 bases agree with TRBD2. J gave up 2 bases and V 4 bases, and 13 bases lay outside the gene matches. The CDR3 is 19 amino acids. The germline CDR1 and CDR2 sequences are SGHRS and YFSETQ. The CDR3 is CASSKPKGLAGPLTDTQYF. DNA of the CDR3: TGCGCCAGCAGCAAACCCAAGGGACTAGCGGGGCCCCTCACAGATACGCAGTATTTT. Using reference TRBV5-1 and TRBJ2-3 for the parts outside the CDR3, the full variable domain is KAGVTQTPRYLIKTRGQQVTLSCSPISGHRSVSWYQQTPGQGLQFLFEYFSETQRNKGNFPGRFSGRQFSNSRSEMNVSTLELGDSALYLCASSKPKGLAGPLTDTQYFGPGTRLTVL.

The chain employs TRBV7-7 and TRBJ2-7, with 8 bases fitting TRBD1. This CDR3 is built from 16 residues. Germline loops: CDR1 SSHAT, CDR2 FNYEAQ (reference sequence). V gave up 5 bases and J gave up 4 bases; unmatched junction bases: 13. The CDR3 protein is CASSPFPQGARYEQYF. DNA of the CDR3: TGTGCCAGCAGCCCCTTCCCGCAGGGGGCACGGTACGAGCAGTACTTC. The whole variable domain, remainder taken from reference TRBV7-7 and TRBJ2-7, is GAGVSQSPRYKVTKRGQDVTLRCDPISSHATLYWYQQALGQGPEFLTYFNYEAQPDKSGLPSDRFSAERPEGSISTLTIQRTEQRDSAMYRCASSPFPQGARYEQYFGPGTRLTVT.

This clonotype was counted between two and nine times. CDR3 amino acids: CASSFPDRANTEAFF. The CDR3 DNA reads TGTGCCAGCAGCTTCCCGGACAGGGCGAACACTGAAGCTTTCTTT. The chain joins TRBV7-2 to TRBJ1-1, with 8 bases fitting TRBD1. Germline V CDR1 and CDR2: SGHTA, FQGNSA. This CDR3 contains 15 residues. Trimming removed 3 bases from V and 1 base from J; junction bases left unmatched: 4.

This chain uses TRBV12-3 or TRBV12-4 with TRBJ2-1, with unresolved D. This CDR3 is 16 amino acids long. V gave up 1 base and J gave up 0 bases, with 10 bases separating them. CDR3 sequence: CASSLGLSRSYNEQFF. The DNA of the CDR3 is TGTGCCAGCAGTTTAGGACTTTCTCGCTCCTACAATGAGCAGTTCTTC.

The chain links TRBV15 to TRBJ2-1; 12 bases are a match to TRBD2. This CDR3 has 15 amino acids. Looked up from germline, CDR1 is LNHNV and CDR2 is YYDKDF (reference sequence). The ends lost 5 bases at V and 7 bases at J; junction bases unmatched: 6. The CDR3 DNA is TGTGCCACCAGCGCCGGACTAGCGGGATCAAATGAGCAGTTCTTC. This translates into CATSAGLAGSNEQFF.

The chain employs TRBV6-1 and TRBJ2-3; 16 bases fit TRBD2. There are 18 residues in the CDR3. CDR1 and CDR2 (germline): MNHNS, SASEGT. Unmatched junction bases numbered 5, after V lost 4 bases and J lost 1 base. The CDR3 reads CASSAGLAGGLGTDTQYF. CDR3 sequence (DNA): TGTGCCAGCAGTGCGGGACTAGCGGGGGGGCTGGGCACAGATACGCAGTATTTT.

Only a few counts were recorded for this clonotype. The chain has TRBV5-4 and TRBJ1-3, with 7 bases matching TRBD1. Germline CDR1 is SGHNT and CDR2 is YYREEE (reference sequence). With 0 bases clipped from V and 3 bases from J, the junction kept 3 bases outside the gene matches. The length of the CDR3 is 15 residues. In nucleotides, the CDR3 is TGTGCCAGCAGCTTGGGAGGGGGCTATGGAAACACCATATATTTT. This sequence encodes CASSLGGGYGNTIYF. Supplemented by reference TRBV5-4 and TRBJ1-3, the full variable domain reads ETGVTQSPTHLIKTRGQQVTLRCSSQSGHNTVSWYQQALGQGPQFIFQYYREEENGRGNFPPRFSGLQFPNYSSELNVNALELDDSALYLCASSLGGGYGNTIYFGEGSWLTVV.

In its sample, this clonotype was seen a few times. The genes are TRBV27 and TRBJ2-1; the match to TRBD2 covers 10 bases. The length of the CDR3 is 18 residues. Trimming removed 7 bases from V and 0 bases from J; junction bases left unmatched: 12. The germline CDR1 and CDR2 sequences are MNHEY and SMNVEV (reference sequence). CDR3 DNA sequence: TGTGCCAGCACCAGTTCATCTAGCGGGGGCCCCTCCTACAATGAGCAGTTCTTC. This translates into CASTSSSSGGPSYNEQFF.

V is TRBV21-1 and J is TRBJ2-3. TRBV21-1 is designated a pseudogene. The CDR3 sequence is 15 residues long. The CDR3 sequence is CASSNIPMGTDTQYF. In DNA form, the CDR3 reads TGTGCCAGCAGCAATATCCCAATGGGCACAGATACGCAGTATTTT.

The chain carries TRBV4-1 and TRBJ2-7; 7 nucleotides match TRBD2. The germline CDR1 and CDR2 sequences are MGHRA and YSYEKL. The CDR3 has 14 amino acids. The junction had 8 bases not matched to a gene; V was cut back by 3 bases and J by 6 bases. The CDR3 loop reads CASSHIAGRSEQYF. CDR3 nucleotides: TGCGCCAGCAGCCACATAGCCGGGAGGTCCGAGCAGTACTTC.